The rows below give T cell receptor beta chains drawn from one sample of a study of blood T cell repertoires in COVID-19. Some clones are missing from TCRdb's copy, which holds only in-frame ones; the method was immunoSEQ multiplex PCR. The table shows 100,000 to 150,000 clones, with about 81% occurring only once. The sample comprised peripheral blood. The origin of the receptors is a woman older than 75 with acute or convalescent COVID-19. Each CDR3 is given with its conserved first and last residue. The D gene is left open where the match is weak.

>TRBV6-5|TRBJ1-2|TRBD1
CASREGQGSYGYTF
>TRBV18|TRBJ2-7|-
CASSPTGGGVTYEQYF
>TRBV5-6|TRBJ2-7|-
CASSLGTSREQYF
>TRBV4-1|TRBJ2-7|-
CASSPSGQGTGEQYF
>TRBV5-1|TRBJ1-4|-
CASSLDGGANEKLFF
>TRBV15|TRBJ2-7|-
CATSGGGGPYEQYF
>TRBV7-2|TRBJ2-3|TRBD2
CASSRKRGGATDTQYF
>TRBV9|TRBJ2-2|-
CASSAVPTGELFF
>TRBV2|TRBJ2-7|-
CASRVDSSYEQYF
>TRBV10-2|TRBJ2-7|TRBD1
CASKRQGALYEQYF
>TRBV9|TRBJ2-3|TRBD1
CASSPHGTGSTDTQYF
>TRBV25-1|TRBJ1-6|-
CASSRTGLRSPLHF
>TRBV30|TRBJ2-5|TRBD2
CAWSVLGTSGSETQYF
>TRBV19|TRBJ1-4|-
CASSIATGIGTNEKLFF
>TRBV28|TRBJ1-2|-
CASSLPFGPGWSMYGYTF
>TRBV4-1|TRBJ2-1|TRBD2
CASSQGLAGFNEQFF
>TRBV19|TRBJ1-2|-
CASSTTGTGLYGYTF
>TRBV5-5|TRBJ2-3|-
CASSLAATSTDTQYF
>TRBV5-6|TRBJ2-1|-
CASSPDWSSYNEQFF
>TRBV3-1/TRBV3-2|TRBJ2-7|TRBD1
CASSQADRGSYEQYF
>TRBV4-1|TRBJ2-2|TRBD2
CASSLPTGTSGRRELFF
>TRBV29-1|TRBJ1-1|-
CSVTDSEAFF
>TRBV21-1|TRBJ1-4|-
CASSKTQNTGAVNEKLFF
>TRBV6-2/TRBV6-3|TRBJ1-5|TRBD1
CASSYRDRGIYQPQHF
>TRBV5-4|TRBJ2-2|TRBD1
CASRPGTDNTGELFF
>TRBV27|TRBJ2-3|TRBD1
CASSLQGGTGVTDTQYF
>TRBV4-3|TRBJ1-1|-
CASSQDGRPNTEAFF
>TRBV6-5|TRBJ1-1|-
CASSMDSKNTEAFF
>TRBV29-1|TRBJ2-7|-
CSVELEADEQYF
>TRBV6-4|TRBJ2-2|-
CASRPQGWAGELFF
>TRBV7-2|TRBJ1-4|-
CASGRGTNEKLFF
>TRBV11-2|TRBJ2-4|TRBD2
CASSLEAGARNIQYF
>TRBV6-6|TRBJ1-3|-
CASSYNLDRFGNTIYF